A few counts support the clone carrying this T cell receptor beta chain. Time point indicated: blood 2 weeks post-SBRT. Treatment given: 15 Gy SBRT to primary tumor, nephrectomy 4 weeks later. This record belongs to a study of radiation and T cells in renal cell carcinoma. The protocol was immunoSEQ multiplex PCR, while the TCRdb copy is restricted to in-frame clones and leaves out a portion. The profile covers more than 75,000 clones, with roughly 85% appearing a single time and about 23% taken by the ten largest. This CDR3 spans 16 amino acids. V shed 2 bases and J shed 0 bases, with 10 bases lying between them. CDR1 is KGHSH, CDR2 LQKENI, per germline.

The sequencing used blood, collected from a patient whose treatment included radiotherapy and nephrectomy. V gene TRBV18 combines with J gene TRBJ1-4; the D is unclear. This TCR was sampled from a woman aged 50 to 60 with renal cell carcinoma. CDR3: CASSPSSRPTNEKLFF. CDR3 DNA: TGTGCCAGCTCACCATCTTCCAGACCAACTAATGAAAAACTGTTTTTT.